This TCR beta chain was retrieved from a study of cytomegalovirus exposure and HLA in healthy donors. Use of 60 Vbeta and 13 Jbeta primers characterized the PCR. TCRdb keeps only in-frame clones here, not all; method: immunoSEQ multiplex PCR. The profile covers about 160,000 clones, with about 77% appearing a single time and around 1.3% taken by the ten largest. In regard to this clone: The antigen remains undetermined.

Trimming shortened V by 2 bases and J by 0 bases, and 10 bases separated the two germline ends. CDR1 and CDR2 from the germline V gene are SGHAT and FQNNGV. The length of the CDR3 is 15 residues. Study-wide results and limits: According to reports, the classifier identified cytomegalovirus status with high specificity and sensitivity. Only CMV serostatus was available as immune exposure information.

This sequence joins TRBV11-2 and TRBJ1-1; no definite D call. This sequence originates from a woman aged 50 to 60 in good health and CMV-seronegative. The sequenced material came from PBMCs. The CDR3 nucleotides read TGTGCCAGCAGCTTACAGGCAGTCATGAACACTGAAGCTTTCTTT. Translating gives CASSLQAVMNTEAFF.